These 29 T cell receptor beta chains came from one sample sequenced in a study of blood T cells in healthy people across ages. A second roughly 6 to 12 cycle PCR used barcoded and J-beta primers. MiXCR, run by TCRdb on the 5' RACE reads, gives a single entry per CDR3 protein. The sample lists hundreds of thousands of distinct CDR3 sequences; approximately 53% were seen once. Specimen: blood. The receptors stem from a man between 35 and 55 years old in good health.

This clonotype was seen only a few times. This sequence joins TRBV12-3 or TRBV12-4 and TRBJ2-5, with a tentative D call TRBD2 (8 bases). The J call may be faulty, since TRBJ2-7 better matches the DNA end. This CDR3 contains 18 residues. The CDR3 bases are TGTGCCAGCAGTTTATGGGGCAGGGGGGCTAGCGGGCTCAACGAGCAGTACTTC. Encoded protein: CASSLWGRGASGLNEQYF.

The chain carries TRBV11-2 and TRBJ2-1, with TRBD2 identical over 14 bases. The CDR3 is made up of 17 amino acids. J lost 5 bases, V lost 5 bases, and 8 bases had no gene match. The germline V gene has CDR1 SGHAT and CDR2 FQNNGV. The CDR3 nucleotides read TGTGCCAGCAGCCGTGGGACTAGCGGGAGAGGCGACAATGAGCAGTTCTTC. Translated, it gives CASSRGTSGRGDNEQFF.

The chain recombines TRBV5-4 with TRBJ2-4, with D possibly TRBD1 on 5 matching bases. The DNA end favors TRBJ2-7, so the J call may be wrong. From germline, CDR1 is SGHNT and CDR2 YYREEE (reference sequence). The CDR3 is made up of 12 amino acids. In nucleotides, the CDR3 is TGTGCCAGCAGCTACCCTAGGGGCGAGCAGTACTTC. This sequence encodes CASSYPRGEQYF.

The V and J genes are TRBV18 and TRBJ2-5, with 9 bases aligning to TRBD1. The J call could be wrong; TRBJ2-7 is a better fit for the DNA end. The CDR3 covers 15 residues. Germline assignment: CDR1 KGHSH and CDR2 LQKENI. The CDR3 here is CASSPRAGTGSEQYF. In DNA form, the CDR3 reads TGTGCCAGCTCACCCCGGGCAGGGACAGGGTCCGAGCAGTACTTC.

The J gene is TRBJ2-3, the V gene TRBV4-2; D gene unclear. The germline gives CDR1 LGHNA, CDR2 YNFKEQ. This CDR3 region has 20 residues. V shed 4 bases and J shed 3 bases, with 29 bases lying between them. In DNA form, the CDR3 reads TGTGCCAGCAGCCCCATGGGAATATCGGCGGTTGCCCTCGAGACAGATACGCAGTATTTT. It codes for CASSPMGISAVALETDTQYF.

The CDR3 loop is CSAKLANEQFF. CDR3 DNA: TGCAGTGCCAAACTAGCAAATGAGCAGTTCTTC. The chain has TRBV20-1 and TRBJ2-1; the D gene is possibly TRBD2 (6 bases). Deletions cut 6 bases from V and 7 bases from J, with 10 bases between. Germline CDR1 is DFQATT and CDR2 is SNEGSKA (reference sequence). This CDR3 comprises 11 residues.

Notes on this clonotype: A read error may produce the germline difference seen at one junction end. This chain links TRBV20-1 with TRBJ2-1; 11 nucleotides match TRBD2. From germline, CDR1 is DFQATT and CDR2 SNEGSKA (reference sequence). The length of the CDR3 is 15 residues. The CDR3 DNA follows: TGCAGTGCCCCCCAGACTAGCGGGATATACAATGTGCAGTTCTTC. It codes for CSAPQTSGIYNVQFF.

This chain uses TRBV27 with TRBJ1-5; tentatively, D is TRBD1 (5 bases). Between the trimmed V and J ends, which lost 2 bases and 1 base, there was a span of 9 bases. CDR1 is MNHEY and CDR2 is SMNVEV in the germline V gene (reference sequence). The CDR3 extends over 15 amino acids. The CDR3, as DNA: TGTGCCAGCAGTTTAAACCGGGACAGCAATCAGCCCCAGCATTTT. This sequence encodes CASSLNRDSNQPQHF.

This clonotype was detected a few times. The genes are TRBV20-1 and TRBJ1-2; 8 nucleotides match TRBD1. The CDR3 contains 14 residues. Germline V gene data show CDR1 as DFQATT and CDR2 as SNEGSKA (reference sequence). The V segment lost 5 bases and the J segment 4 bases; nucleotides outside the gene matches: 9. CDR3 coding DNA: TGCAGTGCTCCCGGACAGGGTCGGATCTATGGCTACACCTTC. This codes for CSAPGQGRIYGYTF.

This clonotype was found a few times. The chain employs TRBV20-1 and TRBJ2-1, with D possibly being TRBD1 (6 bases). The germline V gene has CDR1 DFQATT and CDR2 SNEGSKA (reference sequence). Trimming removed 0 bases at V and 7 bases at J, with 13 bases between. This CDR3 comprises 14 residues. CDR3 nucleotides: TGCAGTGCTAGAGACTCTACAGGGTCGAATGAGCAGTTCTTC. Protein sequence: CSARDSTGSNEQFF.

The CDR3 sequence is CASSIPSYEQYF. The CDR3, as DNA: TGTGCCAGTAGTATTCCCAGCTACGAGCAGTACTTC. V usage is TRBV19 and J usage is TRBJ2-7; D uncertain. This CDR3 comprises 12 residues. From germline, CDR1 is LNHDA and CDR2 SQIVND (reference sequence). Trimming left V 3 bases short and J 3 bases short, with 6 bases between.

V and J are TRBV7-6 and TRBJ2-7, with D perhaps matching TRBD2 (6 bases). Germline V gene data show CDR1 as SGHVS and CDR2 as FNYEAQ. The CDR3 sequence is 16 residues long. Trimming stripped 3 bases from V and 5 bases from J, with 20 bases between. This CDR3 is CASSLSSGPPGHEQYF. The CDR3 DNA reads as TGTGCCAGCAGCTTGAGTAGCGGCCCCCCCGGCCACGAGCAGTACTTC.

The chain employs TRBV27 and TRBJ1-4, with unresolved D. The CDR3 consists of 15 residues. The V end was cut by 6 bases, the J end by 2 bases, with 13 bases between. The V gene's germline CDR1 is MNHEY and CDR2 SMNVEV (reference sequence). This CDR3 is CASRFSRLTNEKLFF. The DNA for the CDR3 is TGTGCCAGCAGATTCAGTCGACTGACTAATGAAAAACTGTTTTTT.

This clonotype showed up many times. This sequence joins TRBV2 and TRBJ1-2; the match to TRBD1 covers 7 bases. The V segment lost 6 bases and the J segment 4 bases; nucleotides outside the gene matches: 11. Looked up from germline, CDR1 is SNHLY and CDR2 is FYNNEI. The CDR3 extends over 15 amino acids. CDR3 coding DNA: TGTGCCAGCAGGAGGGACAGTGGATCAGTCTATGGCTACACCTTC. Translation gives CASRRDSGSVYGYTF. Full variable domain (missing parts from reference TRBV2 and TRBJ1-2): EPEVTQTPSHQVTQMGQEVILRCVPISNHLYFYWYRQILGQKVEFLVSFYNNEISEKSEIFDDQFSVERPDGSNFTLKIRSTKLEDSAMYFCASRRDSGSVYGYTFGSGTRLTVV.

In its sample, this clonotype was seen once. The genes are TRBV27 and TRBJ1-1, with TRBD1 matching 7 bases. Trimming removed 9 bases from V and 3 bases from J; junction bases left unmatched: 7. CDR1 and CDR2 from the germline V gene are MNHEY and SMNVEV (reference sequence). The CDR3 totals 13 residues. CDR3 DNA: TGTGCCAGTTTTCCCGACAGGGACACTGAAGCTTTCTTT. Its protein is CASFPDRDTEAFF.

The V and J genes are TRBV10-3 and TRBJ2-2, with TRBD2 matching 10 bases. The CDR3 contains 17 residues. V was clipped by 6 bases and J by 2 bases; unmatched bases: 9. Germline assignment: CDR1 ENHRY and CDR2 SYGVKD. CDR3 residues: CAISGLAGDPNTGELFF. The CDR3 DNA follows: TGTGCCATCAGCGGTCTAGCGGGAGACCCAAACACCGGGGAGCTGTTTTTT.

J is TRBJ2-5 and V is TRBV11-2; 7 bases are a match to TRBD1. Per germline, CDR1 SGHAT and CDR2 FQNNGV. V lost 4 bases and J lost 1; bases outside the gene matches: 6. CDR3 length: 15 amino acids. Here the CDR3 DNA reads TGTGCCAGCAGCTCCCCTGGGACAGCCCAAGAGACCCAGTACTTC. It encodes CASSSPGTAQETQYF. Combining the CDR3 with reference TRBV11-2 and TRBJ2-5 gives the whole variable domain EAGVAQSPRYKIIEKRQSVAFWCNPISGHATLYWYQQILGQGPKLLIQFQNNGVVDDSQLPKDRFSAERLKGVDSTLKIQPAKLEDSAVYLCASSSPGTAQETQYFGPGTRLLVL.

J is TRBJ2-3 and V is TRBV7-3; 7 positions match TRBD1. Germline CDR1 reads SGHTA; CDR2 reads FQGTGA. This CDR3 is built from 15 residues. The V and J ends lost 2 bases and 6 bases, in that order; junction bases with no gene match: 8. CDR3 in amino acids: CASSLAHRGEDTQYF. The CDR3 DNA sequence: TGTGCCAGCAGCTTAGCGCACAGGGGAGAGGATACGCAGTATTTT.

The J gene is TRBJ2-1, the V gene TRBV5-1, with TRBD1 as a possible D gene (6 bases). Germline CDR1 is SGHRS and CDR2 is YFSETQ. V gave up 4 bases and J gave up 7 bases, with 18 bases separating them. This CDR3 contains 15 residues. The CDR3 nucleotides read TGCGCCAGCAGCAGTACAGGGACGGGCACGAATGAGCAGTTCTTC. Translation gives CASSSTGTGTNEQFF.

The chain links TRBV6-5 to TRBJ2-7; D unclear. The better agreement between TRBJ2-5 and the DNA end casts doubt on the J call. CDR3 length: 15 amino acids. In germline, CDR1 is MNHEY, CDR2 SVGAGI. CDR3 in DNA: TGTGCCAGCAGTTACTCGATGGGCCTGGGGGAGACCCAGTACTTC. It specifies CASSYSMGLGETQYF.

The CDR3 region has the DNA TGTGCCAGCAGCCAAGATACAGGACAGGTCACAGATACGCAGTATTTT. Translating it yields CASSQDTGQVTDTQYF. The chain recombines TRBV3-1 with TRBJ2-3; the match to TRBD1 covers 7 bases. CDR3 length equals 16 residues. Unmatched junction bases numbered 5, after V lost 0 bases and J lost 2 bases. Germline CDR1 LGHDT, CDR2 YNNKEL (reference sequence).

DNA of the CDR3: TGTGCCAGCAGTTTATTAATCGATCTCAAAGGCCATGGCTACACCTTC. It translates to CASSLLIDLKGHGYTF. The gene calls are TRBV28 and TRBJ1-2; D gene uncertain. V was cut by 1 base and J by 6 bases, with 18 bases left in between. The length of the CDR3 is 16 residues. Per germline, CDR1 MDHEN and CDR2 SYDVKM.

This chain uses TRBV27 with TRBJ1-6, with D uncertain. V was pared by 6 bases and J by 0 bases, with 15 bases between. Germline V gene data show CDR1 as MNHEY and CDR2 as SMNVEV (reference sequence). CDR3 length: 17 residues. CDR3 in DNA: TGTGCCAGCAGGGAAATTCTCGGAAGCTCCTATAATTCACCCCTCCACTTT. Its translation is CASREILGSSYNSPLHF.

The V gene is TRBV3-1, the J gene TRBJ1-6, with 7 bases fitting TRBD1. This CDR3 region has 17 residues. Germline CDR1 is LGHDT and CDR2 is YNNKEL (reference sequence). The trim removed 0 bases at V and 5 bases at J, leaving 7 bases unmatched. The CDR3 here is CASSQEMDRFDNSPLHF. The CDR3 bases are TGTGCCAGCAGCCAAGAAATGGACAGGTTCGATAATTCACCCCTCCACTTT.

This chain connects TRBV9 to TRBJ1-2; unclear D gene. V lost 4 bases to trimming and J lost 4 bases, with 14 bases between them. Germline CDR1 is SGDLS and CDR2 is YYNGEE. The CDR3 is made up of 14 amino acids. The CDR3 is CASSPRGQSYGYTF. CDR3 DNA: TGTGCCAGCAGCCCCCGCGGGCAGAGCTATGGCTACACCTTC.

This chain connects TRBV9 to TRBJ1-2; the D gene is possibly TRBD1 (6 bases). The CDR3 sequence is 15 residues long. Deletions cut 3 bases from V and 7 bases from J, with 19 bases between. In germline, CDR1 is SGDLS, CDR2 YYNGEE. The CDR3 nucleotides read TGTGCCAGCAGCGCCCCGGGACAAGACCTTTCTGGCTACACCTTC. Translating it yields CASSAPGQDLSGYTF.

J is TRBJ2-7 and V is TRBV27; tentatively, D is TRBD1 (5 bases). The V and J ends lost 0 bases and 0 bases respectively, with 12 bases between them. The CDR3 is made up of 16 amino acids. CDR1 and CDR2 (germline): MNHEY, SMNVEV (reference sequence). Here the CDR3 DNA reads TGTGCCAGCAGTTTATCGAAAGGGGAACCCTCCTACGAGCAGTACTTC. Translation gives CASSLSKGEPSYEQYF.

This clonotype turned up a few times. The chain joins TRBV28 to TRBJ1-5, with D maybe TRBD1 (6 bases). V was cut by 7 bases and J by 0 bases, with 16 bases left in between. Per the germline V gene, CDR1 is MDHEN and CDR2 is SYDVKM. The CDR3 runs 16 residues. The CDR3 region is CASTLDRSPSNQPQHF. The CDR3, as DNA: TGTGCCAGCACCTTAGACAGGAGCCCTAGCAATCAGCCCCAGCATTTT.

The J gene is TRBJ2-1, the V gene TRBV20-1; TRBD2 aligns across 8 bases. The V gene's germline CDR1 is DFQATT and CDR2 SNEGSKA (reference sequence). This CDR3 region has 16 residues. V lost 0 bases, J lost 4 bases, and 8 bases stayed unmatched. The chain's CDR3 is CSARDWGLVGYNEQFF. The CDR3 nucleotides read TGCAGTGCTAGAGATTGGGGACTAGTTGGTTACAATGAGCAGTTCTTC.